This TCR beta chain comes out of a study of regulatory T cells in long-lasting Graves disease (dated by TCRdb to 2020 to 2023). Study-level background: Persistent Graves' disease was defined as antithyroid drug treatment for over 5 years with persistently positive TSH receptor autoantibodies. A total of 35 or so samples were covered by TCR sequencing, comprising around 13 persistent and around 20 newly diagnosed Graves' disease patients. In the clinical cohort, patients with persistent Graves' disease had used antithyroid drugs for an average of about 9.4 years. Persistent Graves' disease patients were compared with newly diagnosed Graves' disease patients by peripheral blood TCR sequencing and RNA sequencing. The study was conducted in China and was registered as a clinical trial.

The library came from multiplex PCR. Sequencing used an Illumina HiSeq 4000. iRepertoire HTBI primers and Arm-PCR amplification of CDR3 regions were used to construct TCR beta libraries. PCR products were gel purified before sequencing. In the source study's methods: Gene usage analysis of CDR3 amino acid clonotypes relied on the 60 or so TRBV and 15 or so TRBJ segments identified across samples. Filtered high-quality paired reads were merged into contigs using COPE and FqMerger. BLAST was used to align contigs to IMGT TRBV, TRBD and TRBJ reference genes, with CDR3 defined following IMGT. Clonotypes above 0.1% frequency were classified as highly expanded clones. Shannon entropy served as the measure of repertoire diversity, while the Gini coefficient captured V-J evenness. Clonotypes shared by more than one individual were considered public. TCRdb reworked the public reads: Q25 trimming with fastp, MiXCR clone assembly, productive beta chains retained. Rows with one shared CDR3 protein collapse into an entry with the most common genes and DNA. None of the V and J calls come from the authors' own analysis; TCRdb made them. This sample holds 700,000 or so distinct CDR3 sequences; 30% were observed only once. The ten largest account for roughly 40% of the sample.

The label giving this sample's time point can be read as: persistent/refractory GD, antithyroid drugs over 5 years with positive TRAb. RNA was extracted from PBMCs in TRIzol for both TCR sequencing and RNA sequencing. The diagnosis of Graves' disease followed American Thyroid Association guidelines. Patients were recruited from an endocrinology department in Xi'an, China. Each patient gave approximately 9.7 milliliters of peripheral blood, collected in an EDTA anticoagulant tube. Ficoll Paque Plus density gradient separation was used to isolate PBMCs, and no further T cell sorting was performed. RNA quality was checked with an Agilent 2100 Bioanalyzer and agarose gel, and concentration with a NanoDrop 2000. Broader findings and caveats from the paper: Only peripheral blood was studied, because thyroid tissue, the primary lesion, was inaccessible. Sequencing and analysis were limited to the TCR beta chain. Compared with newly diagnosed patients, patients with persistent Graves' disease had lower TCR Shannon entropy and fewer highly expanded clones, which suggests clonal expansion. Preferential use of TRBV28, TRBJ1-2 and TRBJ2-5 was observed in persistent disease, whereas TRBV20-1 and TRBJ2-1 were favored in newly diagnosed disease. The small sample size was acknowledged by the authors as a limitation that may reduce accuracy. Patients with persistent disease shared more public clonotypes (approximately 2,500) than newly diagnosed patients did (around 980).

Including cysteine and phenylalanine, the CDR3 has 14 amino acids. The entry retains the CDR3 DNA only, 42 bases that are in frame from base 1. Deletion took 4 bases off V and 4 bases off J, with a span of 14 bases between the germline ends. Per the germline V gene, MNHNS is the CDR1 and SASEGT is the CDR2. This clonotype was recorded at least ten times. Its cognate antigen has yet to be identified. No much larger clone is present one base from it, and per-base qualities are unavailable. This sequence was found in a female donor with Graves disease. Sequencing was performed on peripheral blood mononuclear cells (PBMCs), taken when the disease was refractory, from a patient treated with antithyroid drugs. In this chain, TRBV6-1 is recombined with TRBJ2-7; 6 matching bases give a weak D call of TRBD2. The DNA reads TGTGCCAGCAGTGTACGGGCAGGGAGGTACGAGCAGTACTTC. Translated, this gives CASSVRAGRYEQYF.